The 19 T cell receptor beta chains below were found in one sample sequenced in a study of T-cell memory formation after mild COVID-19. TCRdb reprocessed the 5' RACE reads with MiXCR, giving one entry per CDR3 protein. The repertoire holds about 560,000 distinct CDR3 sequences, with less than 25% as singletons. Sequencing was carried out using PBMCs or a T cell subset sorted from them (not recorded which). The origin of the receptors is an adult woman who had mild COVID-19 (a few samples of this study predate the infection). Cell type and time point are not known.

This clonotype was recorded a few times. This sequence joins TRBV3-1 and TRBJ1-3; D is ambiguous. This CDR3 has 20 amino acids. The V gene lost 0 bases and the J gene lost 0 bases, with 21 bases spanning the gap. The germline CDR1 and CDR2 sequences are LGHDT and YNNKEL (reference sequence). CDR3 in amino acids: CASSQDPVGARIGSGNTIYF. CDR3 in DNA: TGTGCCAGCAGCCAAGATCCGGTCGGAGCGAGGATTGGCTCTGGAAACACCATATATTTT.

V and J are TRBV7-8 and TRBJ2-2, with D perhaps assigned TRBD1 or TRBD2 (5 bases each). Germline V gives CDR1 SGHVS, CDR2 FQNEAQ. This CDR3 has 15 residues. Trimming left V 4 bases short and J 6 bases short, with 15 bases between. The CDR3 sequence is CASSSSPGPSGELFF. CDR3 coding DNA: TGTGCCAGCAGCTCCAGCCCGGGACCGTCCGGGGAGCTGTTTTTT. The whole variable domain, remainder taken from reference TRBV7-8 and TRBJ2-2, is GAGVSQSPRYKVAKRGQDVALRCDPISGHVSLFWYQQALGQGPEFLTYFQNEAQLDKSGLPSDRFFAERPEGSVSTLKIQRTQQEDSAVYLCASSSSPGPSGELFFGEGSRLTVL.

V and J are TRBV30 and TRBJ1-1; 7 nucleotides align to TRBD1. Trimming removed 2 bases from V and 7 bases from J; junction bases left unmatched: 13. CDR1 is GTSNPN, CDR2 SVGIG, per germline (reference sequence). The CDR3 is 15 amino acids. The DNA for the CDR3 is TGTGCCTGGAGTCTTGCTCCGGGACAGTCGGATGAAGCTTTCTTT. Residues: CAWSLAPGQSDEAFF.

Points on this clonotype: One end of the junction does not line up with germline, which may come from a read error. The J gene is TRBJ2-1, the V gene TRBV7-7; D could derive from TRBD1 or TRBD2 (5 bases each). This CDR3 has 15 residues. CDR1 is SSHAT and CDR2 is FNYEAQ in the germline V gene (reference sequence). The CDR3 region is CASSLGPERYNEQFF. CDR3 sequence (DNA): TGTGCTAGCAGCTTGGGACCCGAAAGGTACAATGAGCAGTTCTTC.

The rearrangement links TRBV12-3 or TRBV12-4 to TRBJ2-1, with 8 bases that match TRBD2. The V and J ends lost 6 bases and 14 bases, in that order; junction bases with no gene match: 12. The CDR3 covers 13 residues. DNA of the CDR3: TGTGCCAGCAGCTTCACGTCGGGGGGGTGGAAGTTCTTC. It translates to CASSFTSGGWKFF.

This chain links TRBV6-2 or TRBV6-3 with TRBJ2-7, with D unclear. The CDR3 loop spans 14 amino acids. V was pared by 4 bases and J by 1 base, with 11 bases between. Germline CDR1 is MNHEY and CDR2 is SVGEGT. The CDR3 region has the DNA TGTGCCAGCAGTTCACTTACGGGTTCCTACGAGCAGTACTTC. Translated: CASSSLTGSYEQYF.

The CDR3 region is CASSLSLERADTQYF. In DNA, the CDR3 is TGTGCCAGCAGCTTATCCCTCGAACGGGCAGATACGCAGTATTTT. V gene TRBV11-3 combines with J gene TRBJ2-3; D is unclear. CDR1 is SGHNT and CDR2 is YENEEA in the germline V gene. Trimming left V 2 bases short and J 4 bases short, with 13 bases between. This CDR3 contains 15 residues.

The chain recombines TRBV5-1 with TRBJ1-6; no clear D gene. The germline V and J ends were trimmed by 1 base and 9 bases, with 11 bases remaining between them. Germline V gene lookup returns CDR1 SGHRS and CDR2 YFSETQ. The CDR3 spans 14 residues. The CDR3 sequence is CASSLSSGSSPLHF. CDR3 DNA: TGCGCCAGCAGCTTGAGCAGTGGGAGTTCACCCCTCCACTTT.

This clonotype showed up just a few times. The chain carries TRBV5-6 and TRBJ2-1; 11 bases agree with TRBD1. Germline CDR1 SGHDT, CDR2 YYEEEE. This CDR3 has 14 residues. V lost 3 bases and J lost 6; bases outside the gene matches: 2. The CDR3 DNA reads as TGTGCCAGCAGCTGGGACAGGGGGGGCAATGAGCAGTTCTTC. This gives the protein CASSWDRGGNEQFF.

The chain has TRBV12-3 or TRBV12-4 and TRBJ2-1, with D possibly matching TRBD2 (5 bases). This CDR3 comprises 15 residues. Trimming shortened V by 7 bases and J by 9 bases, and 22 bases separated the two germline ends. For the CDR3, the DNA is TGTGCCAGCAACCCGGCGGAGGACTCGTTCGGTGAGCAGTTCTTC. Translating it yields CASNPAEDSFGEQFF.

This chain links TRBV4-1 with TRBJ2-5; 15 bases are shared with TRBD2. J lost 5 bases, V lost 3 bases, and 10 bases had no gene match. There are 18 residues in the CDR3. In germline, CDR1 is MGHRA, CDR2 YSYEKL. This chain's CDR3 is CASSHRRTSGGAGETQYF. For the CDR3, the DNA is TGCGCCAGCAGCCACCGCAGGACTAGCGGGGGGGCCGGTGAGACCCAGTACTTC.

Here the CDR3 DNA reads TGCGCCAGCAGCACGACTAGCGGGAAAGACACAGATACGCAGTATTTT. It yields the protein CASSTTSGKDTDTQYF. The chain has TRBV5-1 and TRBJ2-3, with 11 bases lining up with TRBD2. This CDR3 region has 16 residues. With V trimmed by 4 bases and J by 2 bases, 6 bases remained unmatched. Germline V CDR1 and CDR2: SGHRS, YFSETQ.

The rearrangement uses TRBV5-1 and TRBJ1-6; 7 bases are shared with TRBD1. J lost 4 bases, V lost 4 bases, and 8 bases had no gene match. The CDR3 is made up of 16 amino acids. Germline CDR1 and CDR2: SGHRS and YFSETQ. This CDR3 reads CASSRRDSEYNSPLHF. CDR3 DNA: TGCGCCAGCAGCCGCCGGGACAGTGAATATAATTCACCCCTCCACTTT. The full variable domain, in which reference TRBV5-1 and TRBJ1-6 provide the parts outside the CDR3, is KAGVTQTPRYLIKTRGQQVTLSCSPISGHRSVSWYQQTPGQGLQFLFEYFSETQRNKGNFPGRFSGRQFSNSRSEMNVSTLELGDSALYLCASSRRDSEYNSPLHFGNGTRLTVT.

There are a few counts of this clonotype. The DNA of the CDR3 is TGTGCCAGCAGTGAAGGGGGGAGCCACCTCCACGAGCAGTACTTC. Encoded protein: CASSEGGSHLHEQYF. The chain recombines TRBV6-1 with TRBJ2-7; D may correspond to TRBD1 or TRBD2 (5 bases each). V shed 1 base and J shed 5 bases, with 15 bases lying between them. The germline V gene encodes CDR1 MNHNS and CDR2 SASEGT. The CDR3 is 15 amino acids.

This clonotype was seen more than once but under ten times. The chain carries TRBV20-1 and TRBJ2-3, with 7 bases fitting TRBD2. The V segment lost 0 bases and the J segment 2 bases; nucleotides outside the gene matches: 2. This CDR3 has 14 amino acids. Germline CDR1 reads DFQATT; CDR2 reads SNEGSKA (reference sequence). In DNA, the CDR3 is TGCAGTGCTAGAGACGGGACTAACACAGATACGCAGTATTTT. Its protein is CSARDGTNTDTQYF.

The sample holds many counts of this clonotype. The junction departs from the called germline gene at one end, perhaps through a read error. The V call is TRBV11-2, the J call TRBJ2-3; a possible D gene is TRBD1 (5 bases). The CDR3 runs to 16 residues. Germline CDR1 reads SGHAT; CDR2 reads FQNNGV. In nucleotides, the CDR3 is TGTGCCAGCAGCTTACGTCGGACACGAGGCACGGATACGCAGTATTTT. Translating it yields CASSLRRTRGTDTQYF. The whole variable domain, filled in from reference TRBV11-2 and TRBJ2-3, reads EAGVAQSPRYKIIEKRQSVAFWCNPISGHATLYWYQQILGQGPKLLIQFQNNGVVDDSQLPKDRFSAERLKGVDSTLKIQPAKLEDSAVYLCASSLRRTRGTDTQYFGPGTRLTVL.

The chain joins TRBV7-2 to TRBJ2-7; D remains unclear. CDR3 length: 16 residues. Trimming left V 5 bases short and J 0 bases short, with 17 bases between. Per germline, CDR1 SGHTA and CDR2 FQGNSA. CDR3 residues: CASSPSSSPPSYEQYF. CDR3 bases: TGTGCCAGCAGCCCTTCCAGTTCTCCCCCCTCCTACGAGCAGTACTTC.

CDR3 in DNA: TGTGCCAGCAGCTTAATGGGATTCGGCACCGGGGAGCTGTTTTTT. Amino acid sequence: CASSLMGFGTGELFF. This chain uses TRBV7-2 with TRBJ2-2, with unresolved D. This CDR3 has 15 amino acids. V dropped 2 bases and J dropped 4 bases, with 11 bases sitting between them. The germline gives CDR1 SGHTA, CDR2 FQGNSA.

This clonotype was seen many times. The V call is TRBV5-1, the J call TRBJ1-6; no firm D call. V lost 4 bases and J 0 bases, leaving 14 bases between the germline ends. Germline V gives CDR1 SGHRS, CDR2 YFSETQ. The length of the CDR3 is 17 residues. Written as DNA, the CDR3 is TGCGCCAGCAGCCCCCTAGGTGACCCCTCCTATAATTCACCCCTCCACTTT. Protein sequence: CASSPLGDPSYNSPLHF.